Only a few counts were recorded for the clone carrying this TCR beta chain. What it binds is unknown. This sample is drawn from a study of Graves' ophthalmopathy and Graves' hyperthyroidism. On the study more broadly: Stable hyperthyroidism was defined by absence of ophthalmopathy within 18 months of follow-up.

Amplification of TCR beta CDR3 regions used RNA transcripts. In the first round, RT-PCR was carried out with HTBI primers, and a multiplex PCR formed the second round. One entry per CDR3 protein, called by TCRdb with MiXCR from the multiplex PCR reads. The sample yields about 1.1 million distinct CDR3 sequences, about two fifths seen once. Germline CDR1 SEHNR, CDR2 FQNEAQ (reference sequence). The CDR3 runs to 14 residues. V lost 9 bases and J 5 bases, leaving 16 bases between the germline ends. Study-wide results and caveats: A classifier, a 13-signature model, separated ophthalmopathy from stable hyperthyroidism with nearly 90% sensitivity and 75% to 82% specificity. Its predictions of ophthalmopathy progression gave the model 55% to 71% sensitivity and 72% to 80% specificity.

The source of this sequence is an adult man with Graves' hyperthyroidism. The chain links TRBV7-9 to TRBJ2-2; no reliable D call. Sequencing was done on a sample of peripheral blood or thyroid tissue (not recorded which). The CDR3 sequence is CASWGDGSTGELFF. DNA for the CDR3: TGTGCCAGTTGGGGTGATGGTTCTACCGGGGAGCTGTTTTTT.